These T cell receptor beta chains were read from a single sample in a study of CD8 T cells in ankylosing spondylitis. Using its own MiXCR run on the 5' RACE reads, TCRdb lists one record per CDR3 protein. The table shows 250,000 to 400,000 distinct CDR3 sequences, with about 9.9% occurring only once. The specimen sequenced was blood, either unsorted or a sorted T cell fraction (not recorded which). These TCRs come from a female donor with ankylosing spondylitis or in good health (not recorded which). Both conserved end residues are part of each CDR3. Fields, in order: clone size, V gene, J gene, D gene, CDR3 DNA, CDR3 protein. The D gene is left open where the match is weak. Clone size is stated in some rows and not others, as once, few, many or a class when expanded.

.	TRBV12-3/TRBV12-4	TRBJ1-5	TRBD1	TGTGCCAGCAGTTTCGCAGGGGGAGGGGAGCCCCAGCATTTT	CASSFAGGGEPQHF
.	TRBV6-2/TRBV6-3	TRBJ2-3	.	TGTGCCAGCAGCCTTCTCGACTCATCCGATACGCAGTATTTT	CASSLLDSSDTQYF
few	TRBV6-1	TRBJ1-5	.	TGTGCCGCCCAAGGGGGGTATCAGCCCCAGCATTTT	CAAQGGYQPQHF
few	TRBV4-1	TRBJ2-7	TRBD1	TGCGCCAGCAGTCGGGACAGGGAGCTCGAGCAGTACTTC	CASSRDRELEQYF
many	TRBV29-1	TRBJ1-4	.	TGCAGCGTTGCCGGGTTTGATGAAAAACTGTTTTTT	CSVAGFDEKLFF
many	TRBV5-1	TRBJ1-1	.	TGCGCCAGCAGCAAACAGGGTGCGCCCAACACTGAAGCTTTCTTT	CASSKQGAPNTEAFF
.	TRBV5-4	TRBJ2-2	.	TGTGCCAGCAGGTCGGACAGAGATTCAACCGGGGAGCTGTTTTTT	CASRSDRDSTGELFF
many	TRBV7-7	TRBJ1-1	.	TGTGCTAGCAGCTTAGAACAGCACACTGAAGCTTTCTTT	CASSLEQHTEAFF
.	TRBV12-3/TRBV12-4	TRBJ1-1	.	TGTGCCAGCAGTTTCGGCGCGGCTGAGCACACTGAAGCTTTCTTT	CASSFGAAEHTEAFF
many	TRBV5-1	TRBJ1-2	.	TGCGCCAGCAGCCCGGGGTATGGGTTTCTCTCCTTC	CASSPGYGFLSF
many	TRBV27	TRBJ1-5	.	TGTGCCAGCAGGGCAACAGGTCACAATCAGCCCCAGCATTTT	CASRATGHNQPQHF
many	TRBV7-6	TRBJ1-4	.	TGTGCCAGCAGCTCCTCAGGGGCTAATGAAAAACTGTTTTTT	CASSSSGANEKLFF
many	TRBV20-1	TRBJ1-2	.	TGCAGTGCTAGCGGTGCGAGGGGCTATGGCTACACCTTC	CSASGARGYGYTF
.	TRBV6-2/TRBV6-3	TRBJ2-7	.	TGTGCCAGCAGTTACTCCGGAGCCTCCTACGAGCAGTACTTC	CASSYSGASYEQYF